The clone carrying this TCR beta chain was observed a few times. Its cognate antigen is unknown. This specimen comes from a study of cytomegalovirus exposure and HLA in healthy donors. V gave up 5 bases and J gave up 3 bases; unmatched junction bases: 6. The CDR3 runs 16 residues. Germline assignment: CDR1 SEHNR and CDR2 FQNEAQ (reference sequence). PCR was performed using 60 Vbeta and 13 Jbeta primers. Sequenced by immunoSEQ multiplex PCR; TCRdb stores in-frame clones only, minus some. This sample has some 50,000 clones, with approximately 67% found just once. The study's findings and limits: Productive rates of about 90% or about 30% were seen for most TCR beta V segments in an earlier analysis.

This sequence was found in a man aged 25 to 40 in good health and CMV-seronegative. The material sequenced was PBMCs. This chain connects TRBV7-9 to TRBJ2-3, with 12 bases identical to TRBD2. The CDR3 sequence is CASSPLAGGGTDTQYF. Written as DNA, the CDR3 is TGTGCCAGCAGCCCACTAGCGGGAGGTGGAACAGATACGCAGTATTTT.